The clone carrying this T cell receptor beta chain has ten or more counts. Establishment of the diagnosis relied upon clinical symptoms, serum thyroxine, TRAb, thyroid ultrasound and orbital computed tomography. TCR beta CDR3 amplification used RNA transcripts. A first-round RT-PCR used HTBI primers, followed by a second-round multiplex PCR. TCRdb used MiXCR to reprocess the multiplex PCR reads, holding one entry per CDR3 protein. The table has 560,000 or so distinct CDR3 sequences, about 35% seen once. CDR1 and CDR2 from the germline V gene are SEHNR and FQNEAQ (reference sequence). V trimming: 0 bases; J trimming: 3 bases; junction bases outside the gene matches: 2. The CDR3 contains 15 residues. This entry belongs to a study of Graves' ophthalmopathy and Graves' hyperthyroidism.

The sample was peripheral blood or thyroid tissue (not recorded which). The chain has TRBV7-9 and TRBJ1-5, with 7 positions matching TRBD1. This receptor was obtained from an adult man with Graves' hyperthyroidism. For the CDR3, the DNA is TGTGCCAGCAGCTTAGCTGGGACAGACAATCAGCCCCAGCATTTT. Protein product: CASSLAGTDNQPQHF.